This T cell receptor beta chain was captured by sequencing in a study of CD8+CD57+ T cells in acquired aplastic anemia. About the study: DNA from sorted CD4+ and CD8+ cells averaged around 3 ug. Approximately 10 million reads were obtained on average for healthy donor CD4+ cells. Study-wide results and limits: Researchers reported that CD8+ Simpson's diversity was not significantly different in patients versus controls. The number of CD8+ CDR3 sequences shared by patients and controls was about 27.

TCR beta VDJ and CDR3 were profiled, and genomic DNA was the template. TCRdb independently ran MiXCR on the reads; one entry per CDR3 protein. In the table there are some 200,000 distinct CDR3 sequences, 34% of which are singletons. Concerning this clonotype itself: What it binds is not known.

The material sequenced was sorted CD4+, CD8+, or CD8+CD57+ T cells (not recorded which) from PBMCs. The clonotype was recovered from a human donor in good health, serving as a control.

The CDR3 nucleotides are TGCGCCAGCAGCTTGTTTGAGGATTCGGCTGAAGCTTTCTTT. Translating gives CASSLFEDSAEAFF. The chain recombines TRBV5-1 with TRBJ1-1; no clear D gene. The CDR3 is 14 amino acids. In germline, CDR1 is SGHRS, CDR2 YFSETQ. V was clipped by 1 base and J by 6 bases, with 13 bases between them.